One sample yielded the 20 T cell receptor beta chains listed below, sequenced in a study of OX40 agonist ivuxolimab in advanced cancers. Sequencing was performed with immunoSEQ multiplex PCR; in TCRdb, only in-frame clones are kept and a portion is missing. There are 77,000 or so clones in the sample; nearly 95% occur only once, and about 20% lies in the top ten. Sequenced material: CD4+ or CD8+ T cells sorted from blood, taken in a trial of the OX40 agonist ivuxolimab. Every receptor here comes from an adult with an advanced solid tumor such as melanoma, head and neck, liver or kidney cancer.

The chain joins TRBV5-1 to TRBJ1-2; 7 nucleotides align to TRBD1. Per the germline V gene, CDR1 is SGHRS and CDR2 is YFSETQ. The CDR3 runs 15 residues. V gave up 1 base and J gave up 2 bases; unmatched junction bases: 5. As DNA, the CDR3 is TGCGCCAGCAGCTTGAGGCAGGGGGTAAACTATGGCTACACCTTC. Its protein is CASSLRQGVNYGYTF. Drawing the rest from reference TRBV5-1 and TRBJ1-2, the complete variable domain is KAGVTQTPRYLIKTRGQQVTLSCSPISGHRSVSWYQQTPGQGLQFLFEYFSETQRNKGNFPGRFSGRQFSNSRSEMNVSTLELGDSALYLCASSLRQGVNYGYTFGSGTRLTVV.

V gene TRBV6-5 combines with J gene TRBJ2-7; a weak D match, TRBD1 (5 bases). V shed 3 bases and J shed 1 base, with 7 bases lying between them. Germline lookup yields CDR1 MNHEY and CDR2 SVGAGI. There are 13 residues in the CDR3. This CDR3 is CASSYKGSYEQYF. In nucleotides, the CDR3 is TGTGCCAGCAGTTATAAGGGGTCCTACGAGCAGTACTTC.

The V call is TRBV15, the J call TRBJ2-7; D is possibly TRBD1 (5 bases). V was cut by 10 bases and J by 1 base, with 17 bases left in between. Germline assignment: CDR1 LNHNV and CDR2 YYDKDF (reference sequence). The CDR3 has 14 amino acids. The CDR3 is CASAPFKGSYEQYF. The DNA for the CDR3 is TGTGCCAGCGCACCCTTTAAGGGGTCCTACGAGCAGTACTTC.

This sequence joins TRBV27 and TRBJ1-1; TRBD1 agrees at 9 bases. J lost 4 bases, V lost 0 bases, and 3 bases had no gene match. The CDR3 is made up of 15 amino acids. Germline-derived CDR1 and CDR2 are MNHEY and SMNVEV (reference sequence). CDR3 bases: TGTGCCAGCAGTTTATCGGGACAGGGAGGCACTGAAGCTTTCTTT. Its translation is CASSLSGQGGTEAFF.

CDR3 nucleotide sequence: TGTGCCAGCAGCCATACCTACGAGCAGTACTTC. This gives the protein CASSHTYEQYF. The gene calls are TRBV7-9 and TRBJ2-7; no clear D gene. Germline values: CDR1 SEHNR, CDR2 FQNEAQ (reference sequence). Trimming took off 5 bases at V and 2 bases at J, with 4 bases between the two ends. The CDR3 runs to 11 residues.

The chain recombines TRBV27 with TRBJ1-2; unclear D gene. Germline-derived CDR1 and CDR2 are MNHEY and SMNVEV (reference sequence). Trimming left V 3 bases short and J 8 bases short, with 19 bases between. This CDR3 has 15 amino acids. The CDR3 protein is CASSFIPGGLWGYTF. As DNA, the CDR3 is TGTGCCAGCAGTTTTATCCCCGGCGGGCTGTGGGGCTACACCTTC.

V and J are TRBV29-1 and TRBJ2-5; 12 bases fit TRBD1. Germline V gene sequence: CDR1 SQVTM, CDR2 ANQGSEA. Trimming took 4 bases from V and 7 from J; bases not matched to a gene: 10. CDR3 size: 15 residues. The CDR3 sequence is CSVVGGLGQGATQYF. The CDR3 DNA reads TGCAGCGTTGTAGGGGGATTGGGACAGGGGGCGACCCAGTACTTC.

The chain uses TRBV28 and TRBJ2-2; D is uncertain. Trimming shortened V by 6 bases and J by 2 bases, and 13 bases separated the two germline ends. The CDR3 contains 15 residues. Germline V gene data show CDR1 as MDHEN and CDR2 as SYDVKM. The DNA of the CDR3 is TGTGCCAGCAGGCCTTCGGTACCCAACACCGGGGAGCTGTTTTTT. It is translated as CASRPSVPNTGELFF.

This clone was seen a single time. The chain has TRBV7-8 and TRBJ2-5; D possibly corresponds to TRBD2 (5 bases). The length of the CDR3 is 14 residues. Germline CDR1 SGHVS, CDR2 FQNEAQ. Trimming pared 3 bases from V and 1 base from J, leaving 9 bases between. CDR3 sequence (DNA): TGTGCCAGCAGCTTGGTGGGGAGCCAAGAGACCCAGTACTTC. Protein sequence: CASSLVGSQETQYF. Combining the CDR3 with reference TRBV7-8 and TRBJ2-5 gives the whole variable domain GAGVSQSPRYKVAKRGQDVALRCDPISGHVSLFWYQQALGQGPEFLTYFQNEAQLDKSGLPSDRFFAERPEGSVSTLKIQRTQQEDSAVYLCASSLVGSQETQYFGPGTRLLVL.

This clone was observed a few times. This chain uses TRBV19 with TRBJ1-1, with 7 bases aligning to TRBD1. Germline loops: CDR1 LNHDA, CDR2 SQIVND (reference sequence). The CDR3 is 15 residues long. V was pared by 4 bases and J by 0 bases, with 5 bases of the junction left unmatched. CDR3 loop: CASSTWTGVNTEAFF. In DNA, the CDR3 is TGTGCCAGTAGTACCTGGACAGGAGTGAACACTGAAGCTTTCTTT.

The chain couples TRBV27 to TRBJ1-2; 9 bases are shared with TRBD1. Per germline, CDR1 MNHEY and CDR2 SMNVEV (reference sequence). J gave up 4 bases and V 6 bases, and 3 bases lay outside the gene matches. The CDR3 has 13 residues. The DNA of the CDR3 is TGTGCCAGCAGCTGGGGACAGGGCTATGGCTACACCTTC. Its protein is CASSWGQGYGYTF.

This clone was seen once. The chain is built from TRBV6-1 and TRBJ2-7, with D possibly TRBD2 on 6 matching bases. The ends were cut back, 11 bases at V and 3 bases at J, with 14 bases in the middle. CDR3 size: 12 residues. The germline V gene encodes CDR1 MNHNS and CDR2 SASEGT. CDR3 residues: CAGGLGGYEQYF. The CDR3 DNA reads TGTGCCGGGGGACTTGGGGGCTACGAGCAGTACTTC.

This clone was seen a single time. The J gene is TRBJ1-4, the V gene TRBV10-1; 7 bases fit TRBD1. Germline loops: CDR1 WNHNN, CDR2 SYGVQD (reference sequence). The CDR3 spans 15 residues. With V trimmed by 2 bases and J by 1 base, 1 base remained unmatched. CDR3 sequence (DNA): TGCGCCAGCAGTGAGAGGGGGCAAACTAATGAAAAACTGTTTTTT. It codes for CASSERGQTNEKLFF.

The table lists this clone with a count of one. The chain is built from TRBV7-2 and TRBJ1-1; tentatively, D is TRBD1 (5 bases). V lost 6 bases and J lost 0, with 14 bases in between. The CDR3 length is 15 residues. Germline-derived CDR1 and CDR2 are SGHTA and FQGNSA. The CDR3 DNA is TGTGCCAGCAGACCGACGACAGTCATGAACACTGAAGCTTTCTTT. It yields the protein CASRPTTVMNTEAFF.

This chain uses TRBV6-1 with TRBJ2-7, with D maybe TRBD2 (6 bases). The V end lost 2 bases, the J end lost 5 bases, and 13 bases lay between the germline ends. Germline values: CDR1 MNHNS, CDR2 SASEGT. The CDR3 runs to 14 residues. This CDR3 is CASSELRGSDEQYF. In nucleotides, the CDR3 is TGTGCCAGCAGTGAACTTCGGGGGAGTGACGAGCAGTACTTC.

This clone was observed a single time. The CDR3 nucleotides are TGCGCCAGTTTCCGGGACCCTTCCTACAATGAGCAGTTCTTC. Encoded protein: CASFRDPSYNEQFF. The rearrangement uses TRBV5-1 and TRBJ2-1; TRBD1 or TRBD2 may be the D gene (5 bases each). This CDR3 has 14 residues. Trimming left V 8 bases short and J 1 base short, with 13 bases between. Per germline, CDR1 SGHRS and CDR2 YFSETQ.

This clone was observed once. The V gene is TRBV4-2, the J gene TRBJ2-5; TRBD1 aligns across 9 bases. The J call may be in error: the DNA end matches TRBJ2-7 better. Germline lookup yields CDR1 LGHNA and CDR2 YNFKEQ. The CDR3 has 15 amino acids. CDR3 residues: CASSQGDRATYEQYF. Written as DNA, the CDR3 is TGTGCCAGCAGCCAAGGGGACAGGGCGACCTACGAGCAGTACTTC.

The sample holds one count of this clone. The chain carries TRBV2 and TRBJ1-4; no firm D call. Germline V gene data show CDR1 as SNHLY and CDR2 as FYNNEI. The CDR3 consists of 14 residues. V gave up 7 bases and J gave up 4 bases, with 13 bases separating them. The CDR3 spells CASNLPENNEKLFF. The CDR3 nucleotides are TGTGCCAGCAATCTTCCAGAGAATAATGAAAAACTGTTTTTT.

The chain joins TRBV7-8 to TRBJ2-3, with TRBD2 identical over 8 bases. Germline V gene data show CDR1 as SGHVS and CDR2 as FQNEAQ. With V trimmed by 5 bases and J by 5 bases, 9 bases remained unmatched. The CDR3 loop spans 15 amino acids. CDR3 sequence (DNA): TGTGCCAGCAGCCTATATGCGGGGGGTAAAGATACGCAGTATTTT. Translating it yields CASSLYAGGKDTQYF.

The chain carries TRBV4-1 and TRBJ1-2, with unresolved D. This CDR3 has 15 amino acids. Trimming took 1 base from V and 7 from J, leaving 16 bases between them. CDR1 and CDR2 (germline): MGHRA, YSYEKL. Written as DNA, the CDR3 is TGCGCCAGCAGCCAAGTAAACAGTAATGCCCCTGGCTACACCTTC. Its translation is CASSQVNSNAPGYTF.